This entry features one T cell receptor (beta chain) sequence. Only a few counts were recorded for this clonotype. It has no known antigen specificity. Base qualities are not at hand, and no much larger clone is one base apart. These reads were obtained on an Illumina HiSeq 1500. The raw public data were reprocessed by TCRdb itself: fastp quality trimming at Q25, MiXCR clonotype calling, in-frame beta chains only. Each entry merges the rows of one CDR3 protein and shows their most common DNA and genes. This sample gives 250,000 to 300,000 distinct CDR3 sequences in total; under 30% of them show up just once. The top ten clones comprise more than 11% of the sample. The germline V gene supplies CDR1 SGHTA and CDR2 FQGTGA. V was cut back by 5 bases and J by 6 bases, leaving a gap of 13 bases between them. Taken from cysteine to phenylalanine, the CDR3 has 14 residues. Of all the DNA, just the CDR3 is kept, 42 bases in frame from base 1.

This entry comes from a study of T cell repertoires in cytomegalovirus infection (dated 2019 in TCRdb). At the level of the whole study: Because public TCR beta signatures pointed to carriage of CMV infection together with the matching HLA type, the HLA type of each donor mattered for the analysis. On the study overall, not on this receptor specifically: In both this cohort and an independent approximately 370-donor cohort, the cumulative frequency of public TCR beta family members distinguished carriers of CMV infection plus the relevant HLA type. In the ex vivo response, HLA-C-restricted CMV-specific TCR beta clonotypes were dominant, and in two of eight donors the single most frequent clonotype came from this HLA-C-restricted group.

The receptor's source is a human donor in good health (CMV status not recorded). Some clones in this sample may be carry-over from other donors' samples. Sequencing was carried out using PBMCs. The chain was built from TRBV7-3 and TRBJ2-2; the D gene identity is not certain. The CDR3 region: CASSVSDDAGELFF. The DNA sequence is TGTGCCAGCAGCGTCTCAGACGACGCCGGGGAGCTGTTTTTT.